The entry below gives a single TCR beta chain sequence along with its context. This specimen includes other DNA sequences encoding the same CDR3. This CDR3 is 13 amino acids long. The germline CDR1 and CDR2 sequences are KGHSH and LQKENI. V was clipped by 3 bases and J by 4 bases, with 7 bases between them. The sample is drawn from a study of T cell changes during pregnancy in multiple sclerosis. The repertoire was sequenced with immunoSEQ multiplex PCR; TCRdb's copy has only in-frame clones and lacks some. The sample holds about 93,000 clones, 91% seen once. This sequence was found in a female donor in good health, enrolled as a control in a pregnancy study. The chain couples TRBV18 to TRBJ1-5, with a possible D match to TRBD1 (6 bases). This material consisted of peripheral blood, taken after pregnancy. The CDR3 spells CASSPDRNQPQHF. DNA for the CDR3: TGTGCCAGCTCACCGGACAGAAATCAGCCCCAGCATTTT.